Following are 30 T cell receptor beta chains from one sample sequenced in a study of T cell responses to AZD1222 COVID-19 vaccine (dated by TCRdb to the early 2020s). The time point label on this specimen signifies: about 28 days (+/-7) after the second vaccine dose. The treatment or condition label, as the study defines it: meningococcal conjugate vaccine given as trial control. Receptors were amplified or captured by the immunoSEQ multiplex PCR assay. As stored in TCRdb, this immuneACCESS dataset retains in-frame rearrangements with V and J assigned. A fraction of the clones does not appear; measured against another copy, unresolved V genes explain less than half of the discrepancy, and the remainder lacks a known reason. A total of 200,000 to 250,000 clones appear in this sample, about 94% of them only once. The top ten clonotypes cover roughly 1.8% of the sample. The input for sequencing was peripheral blood, taken 28 days after the second dose of the MenACWY control vaccine. These receptors were taken from an adult who received the MenACWY meningococcal vaccine as a control.

The J gene is TRBJ2-1, the V gene TRBV10-3; the match to TRBD2 covers 8 bases. The germline CDR1 and CDR2 sequences are ENHRY and SYGVKD. V lost 2 bases, J lost 7 bases, and 7 bases stayed unmatched. The CDR3 loop spans 15 amino acids. CDR3 sequence: CAISEDVGGVNEQFF. CDR3 in DNA: TGTGCCATCAGTGAGGATGTCGGGGGGGTAAATGAGCAGTTCTTC.

This clone was counted only a few times. The V gene is TRBV14, the J gene TRBJ1-1, with TRBD1 as a possible D gene (6 bases). Germline CDR1 reads SGHDN; CDR2 reads FVKESK. This CDR3 region has 15 residues. The V gene lost 2 bases and the J gene lost 1 base, with 11 bases spanning the gap. CDR3 residues: CASSQTRGWNTEAFF. DNA for the CDR3: TGTGCCAGCAGCCAAACCAGGGGATGGAACACTGAAGCTTTCTTT.

This chain joins TRBV2 and TRBJ2-3; D remains ambiguous. From germline, CDR1 is SNHLY and CDR2 FYNNEI. V lost 7 bases to trimming and J lost 5 bases, with 16 bases between them. The CDR3 sequence is 14 residues long. In DNA form, the CDR3 reads TGTGCCAGCACCATGATATCTCCACGAGATACGCAGTATTTT. Its protein product is CASTMISPRDTQYF.

The V and J genes are TRBV28 and TRBJ1-2; unclear D gene. The V end was cut by 9 bases, the J end by 7 bases, with 15 bases between. This CDR3 has 12 amino acids. CDR1 is MDHEN, CDR2 SYDVKM, per germline. CDR3 sequence reads: CASSMAGFGYTF. The DNA of the CDR3 is TGTGCCAGTTCAATGGCAGGTTTTGGCTACACCTTC.

This clone was observed a single time. This chain uses TRBV28 with TRBJ2-7; D remains unclear. This CDR3 contains 13 residues. The germline V and J ends were trimmed by 6 bases and 3 bases, with 12 bases remaining between them. Germline V lookup: CDR1 MDHEN, CDR2 SYDVKM. CDR3 sequence (DNA): TGTGCCAGCAGCTACCACTCGGTCTACGAGCAGTACTTC. The encoded protein is CASSYHSVYEQYF.

The genes are TRBV27 and TRBJ1-1; D is undetermined. The CDR3 runs 13 residues. V lost 2 bases and J lost 10, with 14 bases in between. CDR1 MNHEY and CDR2 SMNVEV come from the germline V gene (reference sequence). The CDR3 DNA follows: TGTGCCAGCAGTTTACGGCAGGCCTTGCGAGCTTTCTTT. This codes for CASSLRQALRAFF.

This chain uses TRBV3-1 (or the pseudogene TRBV3-2) with TRBJ1-5; D not certain. Germline assignment: CDR1 LGHDT and CDR2 YNNKEL (reference sequence). The CDR3 loop spans 14 amino acids. Trimming pared 5 bases from V and 3 bases from J, leaving 11 bases between. The CDR3 is CASSLTPANQPQHF. As DNA, the CDR3 is TGTGCCAGCAGCTTAACACCGGCCAATCAGCCCCAGCATTTT.

The rearrangement uses TRBV7-2 and TRBJ2-3, with 11 bases that match TRBD2. In germline, CDR1 is SGHTA, CDR2 FQGNSA. With V trimmed by 1 base and J by 4 bases, 10 bases remained unmatched. The CDR3 runs 18 residues. The CDR3 is CASSLVGSGGDLADTQYF. CDR3 in DNA: TGTGCCAGCAGCTTAGTGGGTAGCGGGGGGGACTTGGCAGATACGCAGTATTTT.

CDR3: CASSLGRENEQFF. The CDR3 bases are TGTGCCAGCAGTTTAGGCAGGGAAAATGAGCAGTTCTTC. The chain has TRBV28 and TRBJ2-1; maybe TRBD1 (5 bases). The CDR3 length is 13 residues. V shed 2 bases and J shed 7 bases, with 9 bases lying between them. Germline-derived CDR1 and CDR2 are MDHEN and SYDVKM.

The CDR3 loop reads CASSYRSTGSKTQYF. The CDR3 nucleotides are TGTGCCAGCAGTTACAGGTCGACAGGGTCTAAGACGCAGTATTTT. The chain combines TRBV6-2 or TRBV6-3 with TRBJ2-3; TRBD1 agrees at 7 bases. Germline CDR1 reads MNHEY; CDR2 reads SVGEGT. Unmatched junction bases numbered 11, after V lost 2 bases and J lost 9 bases. The CDR3 spans 15 residues.

The V gene is TRBV7-9, the J gene TRBJ2-5, with 12 bases fitting TRBD2. The CDR3 extends over 15 amino acids. V shed 6 bases, J shed 5 bases, and the junction held 7 bases outside the gene matches. Germline lookup yields CDR1 SEHNR and CDR2 FQNEAQ (reference sequence). For the CDR3, the DNA is TGTGCCAGCAGGTTGACTAGCGGGAGTACGGAGACCCAGTACTTC. Its translation is CASRLTSGSTETQYF.

V usage is TRBV30 and J usage is TRBJ2-7, with D possibly matching TRBD2 (6 bases). The CDR3 runs to 13 residues. The ends were cut back, 2 bases at V and 3 bases at J, with 11 bases in the middle. Germline V lookup: CDR1 GTSNPN, CDR2 SVGIG (reference sequence). The CDR3, as DNA: TGTGCCTGGAGTACCCGGGACTTCTACGAGCAGTACTTC. It translates to CAWSTRDFYEQYF.

The genes are TRBV3-1 (or the pseudogene TRBV3-2) and TRBJ2-7; no firm D call. The CDR3 runs to 12 residues. V was trimmed by 2 bases and J by 5 bases, leaving 7 bases between them. Germline assignment: CDR1 LGHDT and CDR2 YNNKEL (reference sequence). The CDR3 is CASSQYSNEQYF. The DNA of the CDR3 is TGTGCCAGCAGCCAATATTCCAACGAGCAGTACTTC.

V is TRBV14 and J is TRBJ2-2; no reliable D call. Germline values: CDR1 SGHDN, CDR2 FVKESK. The germline V and J ends were trimmed by 2 bases and 6 bases, with 13 bases remaining between them. The CDR3 loop spans 15 amino acids. In DNA form, the CDR3 reads TGTGCCAGCAGCCAAACTTTCGGTGGGGCCGGGGAGCTGTTTTTT. It translates to CASSQTFGGAGELFF.

This chain joins TRBV6-2 or TRBV6-3 and TRBJ1-1; D not resolved. This CDR3 has 16 amino acids. The germline gives CDR1 MNHEY, CDR2 SVGEGT. V lost 5 bases and J lost 7, with 23 bases in between. Here the CDR3 reads CASSPDSDVAPCEAFF. In nucleotides, the CDR3 is TGTGCCAGCAGTCCCGATTCCGACGTCGCCCCATGTGAAGCTTTCTTT.

The gene calls are TRBV14 and TRBJ2-1; 8 positions agree with TRBD2. CDR3 length equals 13 residues. Germline V CDR1 and CDR2: SGHDN, FVKESK. The V gene end was trimmed by 0 bases and the J gene end by 15 bases; junction bases not matched to a gene: 7. As DNA, the CDR3 is TGTGCCAGCAGCCAAGATATCCGGACTAGCCCGTTCTTC. It specifies CASSQDIRTSPFF. The full variable domain, rest sourced from reference TRBV14 and TRBJ2-1, is EAGVTQFPSHSVIEKGQTVTLRCDPISGHDNLYWYRRVMGKEIKFLLHFVKESKQDESGMPNNRFLAERTGGTYSTLKVQPAELEDSGVYFCASSQDIRTSPFFGPGTRLTVL.

V and J are TRBV11-2 and TRBJ2-7, with TRBD1 identical over 9 bases. The CDR3 spans 15 residues. Germline V CDR1 and CDR2: SGHAT, FQNNGV. V gave up 1 base and J gave up 1 base; unmatched junction bases: 2. The CDR3, as DNA: TGTGCCAGCAGCTTAGTGGGACAGGGTTCCTACGAGCAGTACTTC. It yields the protein CASSLVGQGSYEQYF.

The chain carries TRBV7-3 and TRBJ2-1, with 7 bases fitting TRBD1. The V segment lost 7 bases and the J segment 6 bases; nucleotides outside the gene matches: 6. The CDR3 spans 13 residues. Germline V gene sequence: CDR1 SGHTA, CDR2 FQGTGA. Here the CDR3 DNA reads TGTGCCAGCACCGGACAGGATAGCAATGAGCAGTTCTTC. It specifies CASTGQDSNEQFF.

V usage is TRBV6-5 and J usage is TRBJ2-2, with 12 bases aligning to TRBD2. With V trimmed by 0 bases and J by 4 bases, 0 bases remained unmatched. This CDR3 is 16 amino acids long. Germline values: CDR1 MNHEY, CDR2 SVGAGI. The CDR3 loop reads CASSYSTSGSTGELFF. CDR3 nucleotide sequence: TGTGCCAGCAGTTACTCGACTAGCGGGAGCACCGGGGAGCTGTTTTTT.

CDR3 amino acids: CASSLLSSYNEQFF. CDR3 nucleotide sequence: TGTGCCAGCAGCTTATTGAGCTCCTACAATGAGCAGTTCTTC. The V and J genes are TRBV5-8 and TRBJ2-1; D uncertain. Germline values: CDR1 SGHTS, CDR2 YDEGEE. The CDR3 sequence is 14 residues long. Trimming took off 2 bases at V and 0 bases at J, with 6 bases between the two ends.

The chain carries TRBV5-4 and TRBJ2-4; TRBD2 agrees at 7 bases. This CDR3 region has 14 residues. With 5 bases clipped from V and 4 bases from J, the junction kept 6 bases outside the gene matches. Germline V lookup: CDR1 SGHNT, CDR2 YYREEE (reference sequence). The CDR3 DNA sequence: TGTGCCAGCAGGAACCGGGGGGATAAAAACATTCAGTACTTC. Translated, it gives CASRNRGDKNIQYF.

The chain is built from TRBV25-1 and TRBJ2-6; D may be TRBD2 (5 bases). The germline gives CDR1 MGHDK, CDR2 SYGVNS. V was trimmed by 3 bases and J by 3 bases, leaving 12 bases between them. The CDR3 is 16 residues long. CDR3 region: CASSEVTGFGANVLTF. As DNA, the CDR3 is TGTGCCAGCAGTGAGGTTACGGGGTTTGGGGCCAACGTCCTGACTTTC.

The V and J genes are TRBV27 and TRBJ2-5; 8 nucleotides match TRBD1. Trimming took 6 bases from V and 1 from J; bases not matched to a gene: 7. Germline assignment: CDR1 MNHEY and CDR2 SMNVEV (reference sequence). The CDR3 extends over 15 amino acids. The CDR3 nucleotides read TGTGCCAGCAGCCTTAGGGGGACAGGCCAAGAGACCCAGTACTTC. The encoded protein is CASSLRGTGQETQYF.

The gene calls are TRBV6-5 and TRBJ1-5; D possibly corresponds to TRBD1 (6 bases). The CDR3 spans 15 residues. Trimming took 7 bases from V and 7 from J, leaving 20 bases between them. Germline CDR1 MNHEY, CDR2 SVGAGI. In nucleotides, the CDR3 is TGTGCCAGCACCGGTGGAATGGGGGCTGGCCAGCCCCAGCATTTT. This encodes CASTGGMGAGQPQHF.

The rearrangement links TRBV2 to TRBJ1-1; 7 positions agree with TRBD1. This CDR3 contains 15 residues. Trimming took 4 bases from V and 0 from J; bases not matched to a gene: 5. Germline V CDR1 and CDR2: SNHLY, FYNNEI. CDR3 region: CASSVQGIVNTEAFF. The CDR3 coding sequence is TGTGCCAGCAGTGTACAGGGGATCGTGAACACTGAAGCTTTCTTT.

Worth noting for this clone: Other DNA sequences within the sample encode an identical CDR3. The chain employs TRBV9 and TRBJ2-2; D is perhaps TRBD2 (5 bases). CDR3 size: 13 residues. Per the germline V gene, CDR1 is SGDLS and CDR2 is YYNGEE. V was cut by 3 bases and J by 5 bases, with 8 bases left in between. The chain's CDR3 is CASSARGTGELFF. CDR3 DNA sequence: TGTGCCAGCAGCGCACGGGGAACCGGGGAGCTGTTTTTT.

V usage is TRBV7-2 and J usage is TRBJ2-3, with 7 bases identical to TRBD2. Per germline, CDR1 SGHTA and CDR2 FQGNSA. The CDR3 contains 16 residues. V lost 1 base and J lost 2; bases outside the gene matches: 6. CDR3 nucleotides: TGTGCCAGCAGCTTAGAAGCGGGGCGACCCACAGATACGCAGTATTTT. This translates into CASSLEAGRPTDTQYF.

The chain employs TRBV13 and TRBJ2-7, with 7 bases matching TRBD2. Unmatched junction bases numbered 5, after V lost 0 bases and J lost 6 bases. The CDR3 length is 14 residues. Germline CDR1 reads PRHDT; CDR2 reads FYEKMQ (reference sequence). In DNA, the CDR3 is TGTGCCAGCAGCTTAGGACTAGCGAATGCCGAGCAGTACTTC. It encodes CASSLGLANAEQYF. Full variable domain (missing parts from reference TRBV13 and TRBJ2-7): AAGVIQSPRHLIKEKRETATLKCYPIPRHDTVYWYQQGPGQDPQFLISFYEKMQSDKGSIPDRFSAQQFSDYHSELNMSSLELGDSALYFCASSLGLANAEQYFGPGTRLTVT.

In regard to this clone: The same CDR3 is also encoded by other DNA sequences in this sample. The chain employs TRBV5-1 and TRBJ1-1; D gene unclear. V was clipped by 2 bases and J by 0 bases, with 8 bases between them. Germline V lookup: CDR1 SGHRS, CDR2 YFSETQ. CDR3 length: 14 amino acids. The CDR3 here is CASSLGQMNTEAFF. CDR3 nucleotide sequence: TGCGCCAGCAGCTTAGGGCAAATGAACACTGAAGCTTTCTTT.

The chain combines TRBV28 with TRBJ2-4, with D perhaps assigned TRBD1 or TRBD2 (6 bases each). This CDR3 region has 17 residues. Germline V gene lookup returns CDR1 MDHEN and CDR2 SYDVKM. The V end lost 6 bases, the J end lost 6 bases, and 24 bases lay between the germline ends. CDR3: CASSFGSFVRGRNIQYF. Here the CDR3 DNA reads TGTGCCAGCAGCTTCGGAAGCTTTGTACGGGGGCGAAACATTCAGTACTTC.